This T cell receptor beta chain was found in a study of shared clonotypes between healthy human individuals. V shed 3 bases, J shed 6 bases, and the junction held 2 bases outside the gene matches. Germline CDR1 is MGHRA and CDR2 is YSYEKL. The CDR3 spans 13 residues. Healthy and HIV-negative, the adult donors had no recent acute infections or vaccinations. Within Nashville, Tennessee resided all donors, each a Caucasian adult. CD45RA+ naive and CD45RA-negative memory subsets were separated from CD4+ cells. Measured with immunoSEQ multiplex PCR; TCRdb has only the in-frame clones, and not every one. The sample includes roughly 2 million clones, about 95% of them seen just once. For this clone: Its antigen is undetermined.

Study results and limitations: Sharing across a handful of donors was seen in 4% to 6.5% of naive CD4 clonotypes.

The chain carries TRBV4-1 and TRBJ2-3, with 8 bases aligning to TRBD2. This receptor was taken from a man aged 18 to 35 in good health. Input material: naive CD4+ T cells sorted from blood. Subset indicated: CD45RA+ positively selected. CDR3 in DNA: TGCGCCAGCAGCCACCCGGGGGGGGATACGCAGTATTTT. This gives the protein CASSHPGGDTQYF.